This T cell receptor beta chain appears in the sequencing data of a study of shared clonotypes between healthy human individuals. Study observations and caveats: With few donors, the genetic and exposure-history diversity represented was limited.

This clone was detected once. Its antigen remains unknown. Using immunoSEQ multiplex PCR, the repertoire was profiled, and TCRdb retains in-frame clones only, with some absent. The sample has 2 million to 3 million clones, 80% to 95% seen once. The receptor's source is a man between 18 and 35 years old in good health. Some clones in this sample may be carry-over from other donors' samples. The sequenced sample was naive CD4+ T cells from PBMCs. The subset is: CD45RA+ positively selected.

CDR3 sequence: CASSLGWKGASYGYTF. The CDR3 DNA reads TGTGCCAGCAGCTTGGGATGGAAGGGGGCCTCCTATGGCTACACCTTC. J is TRBJ1-2 and V is TRBV5-5; 7 nucleotides match TRBD1. Germline values: CDR1 SGHKS, CDR2 YYEKEE (reference sequence). Losses at the gene ends were 0 bases for V and 4 bases for J; bases not matched to a gene: 9. CDR3 length equals 16 residues.